A selection of T cell receptor beta chains follows, all from one sample in a study of blood T cell repertoires in COVID-19. Generated by immunoSEQ multiplex PCR, the TCRdb table keeps only in-frame clones and is missing some. The sample has under 250,000 clones, 70% to 90% seen once. The material sequenced was peripheral blood. The receptors derive from a woman in her forties or fifties with active or convalescent COVID-19. CDR3s include the opening cysteine and the closing phenylalanine or tryptophan. A D gene is named only where the DNA matches it firmly. Rows may omit the clone size; those that give it use once, few, many or a size class.

abundance	len	v_gene	j_gene	d_gene	CDR3aa	CDR3nt
-	15	TRBV5-1	TRBJ2-1	-	CASTQFGETYNEQFF	TGCGCCAGCACCCAGTTCGGGGAGACTTACAATGAGCAGTTCTTC
-	16	TRBV6-5	TRBJ1-3	TRBD1	CASSYTDRVGGNTIYF	TGTGCCAGCAGTTACACCGACAGGGTTGGTGGAAACACCATATATTTT
few	13	TRBV6-4	TRBJ2-1	-	CASSGTEYNEQFF	TGTGCCAGCAGTGGGACAGAATACAATGAGCAGTTCTTC
-	13	TRBV3-1/TRBV3-2	TRBJ1-2	-	CASSLDTGAGYTF	TGTGCCAGCAGCCTCGACACTGGGGCGGGCTACACCTTC
once	14	TRBV2	TRBJ1-1	-	CASSERQTNTEAFF	TGTGCCAGCAGTGAGCGCCAAACGAACACTGAAGCTTTCTTT
-	13	TRBV5-1	TRBJ2-3	-	CASSLAPGDTQYF	TGCGCCAGCAGCTTGGCCCCCGGTGATACGCAGTATTTT
-	14	TRBV6-1	TRBJ1-2	-	CASSENTGTYGYTF	TGTGCCAGCAGTGAAAATACGGGAACCTATGGCTACACCTTC
-	13	TRBV27	TRBJ2-2	-	CASSSQGFGELFF	TGTGCCAGCAGTTCCCAGGGTTTCGGGGAGCTGTTTTTT
-	16	TRBV28	TRBJ1-5	TRBD1	CASSRGGGTGDQPQHF	TGTGCCAGCAGCAGGGGAGGTGGGACAGGGGACCAGCCCCAGCATTTT
once	13	TRBV2	TRBJ2-5	-	CASHRVPQETQYF	TGTGCCAGTCACAGGGTACCCCAAGAGACCCAGTACTTC
-	11	TRBV6-5	TRBJ2-7	-	CASTRGREQYF	TGTGCCAGCACGCGGGGTCGGGAGCAGTACTTC
-	16	TRBV7-2	TRBJ2-1	TRBD2	CASSSTSGFSYNEQFF	TGTGCCAGCAGCTCCACTAGCGGGTTCTCCTACAATGAGCAGTTCTTC
-	14	TRBV5-4	TRBJ2-3	-	CASTQRDRADTQYF	TGTGCCAGCACCCAGAGGGATAGGGCAGATACGCAGTATTTT
-	15	TRBV6-5	TRBJ1-5	TRBD1	CASSRTGEGNQPQHF	TGTGCCAGCAGCCGGACAGGGGAGGGCAATCAGCCCCAGCATTTT
-	15	TRBV29-1	TRBJ2-1	TRBD2	CSVGGQGPAYNEQFF	TGCAGCGTGGGAGGGCAGGGACCGGCCTACAATGAGCAGTTCTTC
-	16	TRBV5-1	TRBJ1-4	TRBD1	CASSSGQGSTNEKLFF	TGCGCCAGCAGCTCCGGACAGGGATCAACTAATGAAAAACTGTTTTTT
-	14	TRBV5-1	TRBJ1-2	-	CASSYGEFNYGYTF	TGCGCCAGCAGCTACGGGGAATTTAACTATGGCTACACCTTC
-	12	TRBV10-1	TRBJ2-3	-	CASSPNTDTQYF	TGCGCCAGCAGCCCCAACACAGATACGCAGTATTTT
-	14	TRBV30	TRBJ1-5	TRBD1	CAWSVGDSLQPQHF	TGTGCCTGGAGTGTAGGGGACAGTCTCCAGCCCCAGCATTTT
-	15	TRBV10-3	TRBJ1-3	-	CAISESGADGNTIYF	TGTGCCATCAGTGAGTCAGGGGCAGATGGAAACACCATATATTTT
-	16	TRBV11-1	TRBJ2-1	TRBD2	CASSSRTSGRRGEQFF	TGTGCCAGCAGCTCACGGACTAGCGGGAGGCGGGGGGAGCAGTTCTTC
-	14	TRBV28	TRBJ1-1	TRBD1	CASTQGAQGTEAFF	TGTGCCAGCACTCAGGGGGCGCAAGGCACTGAAGCTTTCTTT
once	13	TRBV5-4	TRBJ2-5	-	CASSLKGSETQYF	TGTGCCAGCAGCTTGAAGGGGTCAGAGACCCAGTACTTC
-	14	TRBV5-1	TRBJ1-2	TRBD1	CASSPDGTVYGYTF	TGCGCCAGCAGCCCGGACGGGACAGTCTATGGCTACACCTTC
-	14	TRBV28	TRBJ2-7	-	CASRAADSYYEQYF	TGTGCCTCTCGCGCGGCGGACAGCTACTACGAGCAGTACTTC
-	15	TRBV4-1	TRBJ2-3	TRBD2	CASSQDAAAGGPMDF	TGCGCCAGCAGCCAAGATGCAGCAGCGGGGGGACCTATGGATTTT
-	16	TRBV2	TRBJ2-2	TRBD2	CASSPLPGGATGELFF	TGTGCCAGCAGCCCCCTCCCCGGGGGGGCAACCGGGGAGCTGTTTTTT
-	16	TRBV5-1	TRBJ2-3	TRBD1	CASSRGQGTSTDTQYF	TGCGCCAGCAGCCGGGGACAGGGGACTTCCACAGATACGCAGTATTTT
-	17	TRBV4-2	TRBJ1-4	TRBD1	CASSQEGQGRSNEKLFF	TGTGCCAGCAGCCAAGAGGGACAGGGGCGATCTAATGAAAAACTGTTTTTT
-	14	TRBV19	TRBJ1-5	TRBD1	CASSIQGAFQPQHF	TGTGCCAGTAGTATACAGGGGGCTTTTCAGCCCCAGCATTTT
-	14	TRBV5-4	TRBJ1-2	TRBD1	CASSVGTANYGYTF	TGTGCCAGCAGCGTGGGGACAGCTAACTATGGCTACACCTTC
once	16	TRBV7-2	TRBJ1-3	-	CASSLTRQTPGNTIYF	TGTGCCAGCAGCCTAACACGACAGACTCCAGGAAACACCATATATTTT
-	16	TRBV13	TRBJ2-7	TRBD1	CASSLGPDRGLYEQYF	TGTGCCAGCAGCTTAGGCCCCGACAGGGGGCTCTACGAGCAGTACTTC
-	15	TRBV6-6	TRBJ2-5	-	CASSYWPPKGETQYF	TGTGCCAGCAGTTACTGGCCTCCGAAGGGGGAGACCCAGTACTTC
-	16	TRBV2	TRBJ2-5	TRBD2	CASSEARPSGGGTQYF	TGTGCCAGCAGTGAGGCCCGGCCTAGCGGGGGAGGGACCCAGTACTTC
once	18	TRBV15	TRBJ2-3	-	CATSSPTGAGGRTDTQYF	TGTGCCACCAGCAGCCCCACAGGGGCGGGGGGCCGCACAGATACGCAGTATTTT
few	14	TRBV12-5	TRBJ1-6	-	CASGFGQSHSPLHF	TGTGCTAGTGGTTTTGGACAGAGCCATTCACCCCTCCACTTT
-	14	TRBV2	TRBJ1-3	-	CASSVEFSGNTIYF	TGTGCCAGCAGTGTTGAGTTCTCTGGAAACACCATATATTTT
once	15	TRBV5-1	TRBJ1-4	-	CASSLLGTPNEKLFF	TGCGCCAGCAGCTTACTCGGGACACCTAATGAAAAACTGTTTTTT
-	12	TRBV4-2	TRBJ2-4	TRBD2	CASSQTGGVQYF	TGTGCCAGCAGCCAAACCGGGGGGGTTCAGTACTTC
-	14	TRBV29-1	TRBJ1-2	-	CSVVVPGRIEGYTF	TGCAGCGTTGTTGTCCCAGGGAGGATCGAAGGCTACACCTTC
-	18	TRBV28	TRBJ1-6	-	CASSPDRTAPGGGSPLHF	TGTGCCAGCAGTCCGGATCGGACAGCCCCCGGTGGGGGTTCACCCCTCCACTTT
-	12	TRBV14	TRBJ1-2	-	CASSPAPQGYTF	TGTGCCAGCAGCCCAGCGCCTCAAGGCTACACCTTC
-	14	TRBV12-5	TRBJ1-5	-	CASGLASGNQPQHF	TGTGCTAGTGGTTTGGCCAGCGGCAATCAGCCCCAGCATTTT
-	17	TRBV10-1	TRBJ1-4	TRBD1	CASSEPHRGEANEKLFF	TGCGCCAGCAGTGAGCCACACAGGGGGGAGGCTAATGAAAAACTGTTTTTT
-	14	TRBV5-1	TRBJ1-5	-	CASSLGATGQPQHF	TGCGCCAGCAGCTTGGGGGCGACAGGACAGCCCCAGCATTTT
-	14	TRBV9	TRBJ1-3	-	CASSTDRSGNTIYF	TGTGCCAGCAGCACAGACCGGTCCGGAAACACCATATATTTT
few	14	TRBV27	TRBJ2-3	TRBD2	CASSGLAGTDTQYF	TGTGCCAGCTCGGGACTAGCGGGCACAGATACGCAGTATTTT
-	15	TRBV25-1	TRBJ1-1	TRBD1	CASSESGTGYTEAFF	TGTGCCAGCAGTGAATCCGGGACAGGGTACACTGAAGCTTTCTTT
few	13	TRBV7-2	TRBJ1-1	TRBD1	CASSLQGASEAFF	TGTGCCAGCAGCTTACAGGGGGCTTCTGAAGCTTTCTTT
-	15	TRBV7-6	TRBJ2-1	-	CASSTPTGGHNEQFF	TGTGCCAGCAGCACCCCCACGGGGGGCCACAATGAGCAGTTCTTC
once	15	TRBV7-8	TRBJ1-5	-	CASSLARGEDQPQHF	TGTGCCAGCAGCTTAGCGCGGGGGGAGGATCAGCCCCAGCATTTT